This T cell receptor beta chain is drawn from a study of CD8 T cell repertoires and HIV-1 epitope variants. The wider study: The baseline condition was 1M T cells left uncultured.

As to this clone: The antigen is undetermined.

In germline, CDR1 is ENHRY, CDR2 SYGVKD. There are 16 residues in the CDR3. Trimming removed 9 bases at V and 6 bases at J, with 24 bases between. Sequencing of TCR beta CDR3 used immunoSEQ survey depth. Sequencing was performed with immunoSEQ multiplex PCR; in TCRdb, only in-frame clones are kept and a portion is missing. The sample lists around 5,200 clones; around two thirds were seen once. The sequencing sample was made of cultured CD8+ T cells derived from PBMCs. The chain carries TRBV10-3 and TRBJ2-1; D is unclear. The clonotype originates from a male donor with HIV. The CDR3 DNA reads TGTGCCATTTCCGAAGGTACGGCGTCGTGGGTCAATGAGCAGTTCTTC. Encoded protein: CAISEGTASWVNEQFF.